Included here is one T cell receptor beta chain sequence, with context. The antigen is undetermined. The PCR had 60 Vbeta and 13 Jbeta primers. Profiled with immunoSEQ multiplex PCR; TCRdb holds only in-frame clones, not every one. The sample gives 150,000 to 250,000 clones, around 86% of which show up once; around 6% is in the top ten. The record originates from a study of cytomegalovirus exposure and HLA in healthy donors. Study in general: Some 90 million unique TCRs from HLA-typed donors were held in an early data release.

Overall study findings and caveats: HLA restriction was apparent for most CMV-associated TCR beta chains in a later analysis. What a later analysis showed was that several of the most significant clusters appeared linked to common viral pathogens.

Sampled while nominally healthy, donors likely had unrecorded immune exposures. Trimming at V came to 5 bases and at J to 8 bases, leaving 10 bases not matched to a gene. The CDR3 consists of 16 residues. CDR1 and CDR2 (germline): MNHEY, SMNVEV (reference sequence). The sequence came from a woman aged 50 to 60 in good health and CMV-seropositive. The sample taken for sequencing was PBMCs. The gene calls are TRBV27 and TRBJ2-1; 12 bases agree with TRBD2. The CDR3 sequence: CASSPPSGRARDEQFF. CDR3 coding DNA: TGTGCCAGCAGTCCCCCTAGCGGGAGGGCCCGAGATGAGCAGTTCTTC.